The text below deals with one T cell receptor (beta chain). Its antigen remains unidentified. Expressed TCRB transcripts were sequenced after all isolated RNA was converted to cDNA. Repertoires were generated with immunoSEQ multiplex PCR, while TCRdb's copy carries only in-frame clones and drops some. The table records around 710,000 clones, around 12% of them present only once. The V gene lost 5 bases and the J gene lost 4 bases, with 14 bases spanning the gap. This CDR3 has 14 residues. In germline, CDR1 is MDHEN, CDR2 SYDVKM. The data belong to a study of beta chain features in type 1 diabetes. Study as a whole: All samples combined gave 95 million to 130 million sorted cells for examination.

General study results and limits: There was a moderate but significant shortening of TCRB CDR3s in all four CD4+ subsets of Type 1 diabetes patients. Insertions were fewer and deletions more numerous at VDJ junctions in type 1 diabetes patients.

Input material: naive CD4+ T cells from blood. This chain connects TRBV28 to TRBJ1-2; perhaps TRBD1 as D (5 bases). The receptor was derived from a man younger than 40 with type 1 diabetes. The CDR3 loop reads CASSPLSGSYGYTF. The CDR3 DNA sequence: TGTGCCAGCAGTCCACTCTCAGGGAGCTATGGCTACACCTTC.